The TCR beta chain under discussion was sequenced for a study of OX40 agonist ivuxolimab in advanced cancers. Study summary: In this cohort, patients received ivuxolimab, an agonistic anti-OX40 (CD134) antibody.

TCRdb's copy holds only in-frame clones and misses some; the assay was immunoSEQ multiplex PCR. The table has approximately 15,000 clones, 86% seen once. Study-level results: More expanded clones were seen, on average, in CD8+ T cells than in CD4+.

Trimming took off 1 base at V and 4 bases at J, with 17 bases between the two ends. The CDR3 is 16 residues long. In germline, CDR1 is SGHKS, CDR2 YYEKEE (reference sequence). Concerning this clone itself: The antigen remains unidentified.

The sample here was CD4+ or CD8+ T cells sorted from blood, taken in a trial of the OX40 agonist ivuxolimab. The sequence came from an adult with an advanced solid tumor such as melanoma, head and neck, liver or kidney cancer. The chain couples TRBV5-5 to TRBJ1-1; D is possibly TRBD1 (6 bases). The CDR3 sequence is CASSLSPGGGGTEAFF. CDR3 nucleotides: TGTGCCAGCAGCTTGTCCCCGGGGGGAGGGGGCACTGAAGCTTTCTTT.